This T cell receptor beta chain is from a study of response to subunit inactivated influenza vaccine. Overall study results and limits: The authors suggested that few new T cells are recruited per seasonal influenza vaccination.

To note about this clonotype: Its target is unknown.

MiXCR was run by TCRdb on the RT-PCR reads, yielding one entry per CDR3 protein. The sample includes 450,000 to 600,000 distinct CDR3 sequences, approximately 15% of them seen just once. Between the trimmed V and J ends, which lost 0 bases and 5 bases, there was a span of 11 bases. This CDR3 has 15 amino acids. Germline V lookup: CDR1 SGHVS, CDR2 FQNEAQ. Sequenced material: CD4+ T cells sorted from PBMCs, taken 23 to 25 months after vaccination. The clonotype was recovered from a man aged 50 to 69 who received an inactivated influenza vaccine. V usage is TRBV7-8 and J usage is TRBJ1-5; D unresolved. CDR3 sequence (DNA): TGTGCCAGCAGCTTAGCGAGGGCTGGGGATCAGCCCCAGCATTTT. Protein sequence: CASSLARAGDQPQHF.